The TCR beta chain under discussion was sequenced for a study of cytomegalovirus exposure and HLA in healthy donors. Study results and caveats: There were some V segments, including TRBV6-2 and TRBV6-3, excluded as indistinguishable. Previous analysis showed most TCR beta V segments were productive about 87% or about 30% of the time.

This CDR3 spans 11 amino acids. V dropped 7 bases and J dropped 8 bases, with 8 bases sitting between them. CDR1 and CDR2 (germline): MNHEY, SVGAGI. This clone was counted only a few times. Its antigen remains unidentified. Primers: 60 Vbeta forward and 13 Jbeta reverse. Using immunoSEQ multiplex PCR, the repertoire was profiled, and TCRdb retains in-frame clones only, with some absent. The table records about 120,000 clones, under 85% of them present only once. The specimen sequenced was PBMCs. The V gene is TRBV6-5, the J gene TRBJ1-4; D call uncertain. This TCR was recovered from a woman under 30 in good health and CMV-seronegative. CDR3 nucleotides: TGTGCCAGCATGTTCCAAGAAAAACTGTTTTTT. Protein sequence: CASMFQEKLFF.